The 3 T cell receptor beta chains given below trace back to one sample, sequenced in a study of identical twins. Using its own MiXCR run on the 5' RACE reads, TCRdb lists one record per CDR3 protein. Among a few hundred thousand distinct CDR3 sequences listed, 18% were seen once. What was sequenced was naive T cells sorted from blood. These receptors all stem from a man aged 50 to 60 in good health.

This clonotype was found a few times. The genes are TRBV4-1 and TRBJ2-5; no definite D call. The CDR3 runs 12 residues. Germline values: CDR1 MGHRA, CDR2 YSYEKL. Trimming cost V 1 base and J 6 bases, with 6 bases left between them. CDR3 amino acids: CASSQVGQTQYF. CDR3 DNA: TGCGCCAGCAGCCAAGTAGGGCAGACCCAGTACTTC.

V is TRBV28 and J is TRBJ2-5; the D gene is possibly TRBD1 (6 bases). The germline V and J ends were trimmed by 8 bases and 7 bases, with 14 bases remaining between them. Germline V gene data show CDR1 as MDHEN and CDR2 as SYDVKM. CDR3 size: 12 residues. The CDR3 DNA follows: TGTGCCAGCGAGGGACATCTAGGGACCCAGTACTTC. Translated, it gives CASEGHLGTQYF.

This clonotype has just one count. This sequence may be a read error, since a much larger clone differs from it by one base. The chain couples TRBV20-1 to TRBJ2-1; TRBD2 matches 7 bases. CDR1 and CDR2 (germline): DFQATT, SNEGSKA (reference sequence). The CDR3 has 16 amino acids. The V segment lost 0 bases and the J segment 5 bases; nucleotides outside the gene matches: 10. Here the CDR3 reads CSAREGLAEKHNEQFF. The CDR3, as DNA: TGCAGTGCTAGAGAAGGCCTAGCGGAAAAACACAATGAGCAGTTCTTC.